What follows are 13 T cell receptor beta chains derived from one specimen sequenced in a study of shared clonotypes between healthy human individuals. Only in-frame clones appear in the TCRdb table, and some are missing; sequencing was by immunoSEQ multiplex PCR. The sample includes roughly 1,000,000 clones, 78% of them seen just once. Material: memory CD4+ T cells from PBMCs. The subset is: CD45RA-negative fraction. The origin of the receptors is a man in his late teens or twenties in good health. Some clones in this sample may be carry-over from other donors' samples.

The J gene is TRBJ1-2, the V gene TRBV5-1; D not resolved. Germline CDR1 is SGHRS and CDR2 is YFSETQ. The CDR3 contains 12 residues. V was shortened by 5 bases and J by 4 bases, with 9 bases between the two germline ends. The CDR3 bases are TGCGCCAGCAGGGATTCCCTCTATGGCTACACCTTC. This gives the protein CASRDSLYGYTF. Variable domain in full (rest from reference TRBV5-1 and TRBJ1-2): KAGVTQTPRYLIKTRGQQVTLSCSPISGHRSVSWYQQTPGQGLQFLFEYFSETQRNKGNFPGRFSGRQFSNSRSEMNVSTLELGDSALYLCASRDSLYGYTFGSGTRLTVV.

The DNA of the CDR3 is TGTGCCAGCAGTTTCATAGTCGCTGGAGATAGCGCCGGGGAGCTGTTTTTT. Protein: CASSFIVAGDSAGELFF. The chain carries TRBV28 and TRBJ2-2; TRBD2 is a possible D gene (5 bases). The CDR3 totals 17 residues. Trimming removed 3 bases at V and 6 bases at J, with 20 bases between. Germline V gene sequence: CDR1 MDHEN, CDR2 SYDVKM. The full variable domain, with the rest looked up from reference TRBV28 and TRBJ2-2, is DVKVTQSSRYLVKRTGEKVFLECVQDMDHENMFWYRQDPGLGLRLIYFSYDVKMKEKGDIPEGYSVSREKKERFSLILESASTNQTSMYLCASSFIVAGDSAGELFFGEGSRLTVL.

The CDR3 region has the DNA TGCGCCAGCAGCTACAGGGGTCTCGAGCAGTACTTC. Translation: CASSYRGLEQYF. The V call is TRBV5-1, the J call TRBJ2-7, with 7 bases identical to TRBD1. V shed 3 bases and J 6 bases; nucleotides not matched to a gene: 3. Germline loops: CDR1 SGHRS, CDR2 YFSETQ. This CDR3 contains 12 residues.

The V call is TRBV18, the J call TRBJ2-5; TRBD2 matches 13 bases. The CDR3 is 16 amino acids. Per germline, CDR1 KGHSH and CDR2 LQKENI. With V trimmed by 3 bases and J by 2 bases, 3 bases remained unmatched. The CDR3 DNA is TGTGCCAGCTCACCCGGGACTAGCGGGGCACAAGAGACCCAGTACTTC. Its protein product is CASSPGTSGAQETQYF. Combining the CDR3 with reference TRBV18 and TRBJ2-5 gives the whole variable domain NAGVMQNPRHLVRRRGQEARLRCSPMKGHSHVYWYRQLPEEGLKFMVYLQKENIIDESGMPKERFSAEFPKEGPSILRIQQVVRGDSAAYFCASSPGTSGAQETQYFGPGTRLLVL.

The rearrangement uses TRBV5-5 and TRBJ1-1; D perhaps matches TRBD1 (6 bases). This CDR3 contains 13 residues. Germline V CDR1 and CDR2: SGHKS, YYEKEE (reference sequence). The V end was cut by 4 bases, the J end by 10 bases, with 17 bases between. The CDR3 DNA follows: TGTGCCAGCAGCCTGGACAGTCTCGAGGGAGCTTTCTTT. Translating it yields CASSLDSLEGAFF.

This clone was observed a few times. This sequence joins TRBV5-1 and TRBJ1-1, with 9 bases aligning to TRBD1. Trimming took 4 bases from V and 10 from J; bases not matched to a gene: 8. This CDR3 spans 13 amino acids. Germline CDR1 and CDR2: SGHRS and YFSETQ. The CDR3 bases are TGCGCCAGCAGCCTGGGACAGGGTACAGGAGCTTTCTTT. Translated, it gives CASSLGQGTGAFF.

The chain joins TRBV10-2 to TRBJ1-1; 7 bases are shared with TRBD1. The CDR3 length is 16 residues. Germline V gene data show CDR1 as WSHSY and CDR2 as SAAADI. V shed 6 bases and J 2 bases; nucleotides not matched to a gene: 12. The CDR3 coding sequence is TGCGCCAGCAGCGACCCCCCCCGGGACAGTAACACTGAAGCTTTCTTT. Its protein product is CASSDPPRDSNTEAFF.

The V and J genes are TRBV19 and TRBJ1-3, with TRBD1 as a possible D gene (6 bases). CDR3 length: 15 residues. V was trimmed by 4 bases and J by 0 bases, leaving 10 bases between them. Germline lookup yields CDR1 LNHDA and CDR2 SQIVND (reference sequence). CDR3 protein: CASSTRQVSGNTIYF. Written as DNA, the CDR3 is TGTGCCAGTAGTACCCGACAGGTCTCTGGAAACACCATATATTTT.

Notes on this clone: A far bigger clonotype differs at one base, so this is likely a read error. The chain uses TRBV30 and TRBJ1-1; D is possibly TRBD1 (5 bases). The CDR3 runs 14 residues. Germline assignment: CDR1 GTSNPN and CDR2 SVGIG (reference sequence). The CDR3 DNA sequence: TGTGCGGCGGATTCTCGGGGCAATTATCCTGAAGCTTTCTTT. It encodes CAADSRGNYPEAFF.

The gene calls are TRBV27 and TRBJ1-5; no clear D gene. V lost 5 bases, J lost 3 bases, and 8 bases lay in between. The CDR3 runs to 13 residues. CDR1 is MNHEY and CDR2 is SMNVEV in the germline V gene (reference sequence). CDR3 region: CASSLMFNQPQHF. CDR3 nucleotide sequence: TGTGCCAGCAGTCTTATGTTCAATCAGCCCCAGCATTTT.

For the CDR3, the DNA is TGTGCCAGCAGCTTTCGAAGTGAGACCCAGTACTTC. It specifies CASSFRSETQYF. The gene calls are TRBV7-2 and TRBJ2-5; D remains ambiguous. The germline gives CDR1 SGHTA, CDR2 FQGNSA. V was pared by 3 bases and J by 5 bases, with 7 bases between. There are 12 residues in the CDR3.

The chain uses TRBV5-1 and TRBJ2-7; 8 positions agree with TRBD1. The CDR3 extends over 15 amino acids. Trimming removed 3 bases from V and 0 bases from J; junction bases left unmatched: 5. The germline V gene encodes CDR1 SGHRS and CDR2 YFSETQ. CDR3 amino acids: CASSSRQGSSYEQYF. The CDR3 DNA follows: TGCGCCAGCAGCTCGCGACAGGGGAGCTCCTACGAGCAGTACTTC.

The CDR3 here is CASSSGTTTNTEAFF. CDR3 sequence (DNA): TGTGCCAGCAGTTCCGGGACGACTACGAACACTGAAGCTTTCTTT. The chain uses TRBV27 and TRBJ1-1, with D maybe TRBD1 (5 bases). V was shortened by 4 bases and J by 1 base, with 13 bases between the two germline ends. Germline V gives CDR1 MNHEY, CDR2 SMNVEV (reference sequence). The CDR3 consists of 15 residues.